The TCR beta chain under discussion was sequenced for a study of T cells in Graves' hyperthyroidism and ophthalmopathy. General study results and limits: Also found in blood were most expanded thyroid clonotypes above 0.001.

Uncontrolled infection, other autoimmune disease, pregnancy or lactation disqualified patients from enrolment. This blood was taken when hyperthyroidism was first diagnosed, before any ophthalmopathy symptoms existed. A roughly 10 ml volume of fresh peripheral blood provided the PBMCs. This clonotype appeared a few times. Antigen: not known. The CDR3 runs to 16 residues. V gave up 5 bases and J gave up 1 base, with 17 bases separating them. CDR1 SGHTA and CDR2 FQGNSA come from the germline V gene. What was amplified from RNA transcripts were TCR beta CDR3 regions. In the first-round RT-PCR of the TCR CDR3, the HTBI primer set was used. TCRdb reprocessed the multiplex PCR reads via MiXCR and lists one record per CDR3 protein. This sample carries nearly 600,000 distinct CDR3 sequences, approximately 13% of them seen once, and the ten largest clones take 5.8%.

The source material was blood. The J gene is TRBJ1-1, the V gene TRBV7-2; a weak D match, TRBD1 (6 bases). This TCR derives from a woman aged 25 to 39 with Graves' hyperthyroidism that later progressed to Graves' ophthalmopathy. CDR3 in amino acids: CASSAHPGGPNTEAFF. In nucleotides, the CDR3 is TGTGCCAGCAGCGCCCACCCCGGGGGGCCGAACACTGAAGCTTTCTTT.